This TCR beta chain was sequenced in a study of human T cells and chemical hapten exposure. Background on the study: TCR yields per sample varied, mainly owing to small pooled library volume differences.

V gave up 2 bases and J gave up 2 bases; unmatched junction bases: 8. Germline CDR1 reads SGDLS; CDR2 reads YYNGEE. The CDR3 covers 16 residues. Whole blood, unfractionated, served as the material for total RNA extraction. Individual cDNA molecules (in the library) carried attached unique molecular identifiers. MiXCR, applied by TCRdb to the 5' RACE reads, yields one record per CDR3 protein. The sample contains tens of thousands of distinct CDR3 sequences, roughly 15% of which appear only once. The receptor was derived from a female donor in good health. The V and J genes are TRBV9 and TRBJ2-3; TRBD2 matches at 7 bases. The CDR3 bases are TGTGCCAGCAGCGTGGCGGGACTACCAAACACAGATACGCAGTATTTT. The encoded protein is CASSVAGLPNTDTQYF.